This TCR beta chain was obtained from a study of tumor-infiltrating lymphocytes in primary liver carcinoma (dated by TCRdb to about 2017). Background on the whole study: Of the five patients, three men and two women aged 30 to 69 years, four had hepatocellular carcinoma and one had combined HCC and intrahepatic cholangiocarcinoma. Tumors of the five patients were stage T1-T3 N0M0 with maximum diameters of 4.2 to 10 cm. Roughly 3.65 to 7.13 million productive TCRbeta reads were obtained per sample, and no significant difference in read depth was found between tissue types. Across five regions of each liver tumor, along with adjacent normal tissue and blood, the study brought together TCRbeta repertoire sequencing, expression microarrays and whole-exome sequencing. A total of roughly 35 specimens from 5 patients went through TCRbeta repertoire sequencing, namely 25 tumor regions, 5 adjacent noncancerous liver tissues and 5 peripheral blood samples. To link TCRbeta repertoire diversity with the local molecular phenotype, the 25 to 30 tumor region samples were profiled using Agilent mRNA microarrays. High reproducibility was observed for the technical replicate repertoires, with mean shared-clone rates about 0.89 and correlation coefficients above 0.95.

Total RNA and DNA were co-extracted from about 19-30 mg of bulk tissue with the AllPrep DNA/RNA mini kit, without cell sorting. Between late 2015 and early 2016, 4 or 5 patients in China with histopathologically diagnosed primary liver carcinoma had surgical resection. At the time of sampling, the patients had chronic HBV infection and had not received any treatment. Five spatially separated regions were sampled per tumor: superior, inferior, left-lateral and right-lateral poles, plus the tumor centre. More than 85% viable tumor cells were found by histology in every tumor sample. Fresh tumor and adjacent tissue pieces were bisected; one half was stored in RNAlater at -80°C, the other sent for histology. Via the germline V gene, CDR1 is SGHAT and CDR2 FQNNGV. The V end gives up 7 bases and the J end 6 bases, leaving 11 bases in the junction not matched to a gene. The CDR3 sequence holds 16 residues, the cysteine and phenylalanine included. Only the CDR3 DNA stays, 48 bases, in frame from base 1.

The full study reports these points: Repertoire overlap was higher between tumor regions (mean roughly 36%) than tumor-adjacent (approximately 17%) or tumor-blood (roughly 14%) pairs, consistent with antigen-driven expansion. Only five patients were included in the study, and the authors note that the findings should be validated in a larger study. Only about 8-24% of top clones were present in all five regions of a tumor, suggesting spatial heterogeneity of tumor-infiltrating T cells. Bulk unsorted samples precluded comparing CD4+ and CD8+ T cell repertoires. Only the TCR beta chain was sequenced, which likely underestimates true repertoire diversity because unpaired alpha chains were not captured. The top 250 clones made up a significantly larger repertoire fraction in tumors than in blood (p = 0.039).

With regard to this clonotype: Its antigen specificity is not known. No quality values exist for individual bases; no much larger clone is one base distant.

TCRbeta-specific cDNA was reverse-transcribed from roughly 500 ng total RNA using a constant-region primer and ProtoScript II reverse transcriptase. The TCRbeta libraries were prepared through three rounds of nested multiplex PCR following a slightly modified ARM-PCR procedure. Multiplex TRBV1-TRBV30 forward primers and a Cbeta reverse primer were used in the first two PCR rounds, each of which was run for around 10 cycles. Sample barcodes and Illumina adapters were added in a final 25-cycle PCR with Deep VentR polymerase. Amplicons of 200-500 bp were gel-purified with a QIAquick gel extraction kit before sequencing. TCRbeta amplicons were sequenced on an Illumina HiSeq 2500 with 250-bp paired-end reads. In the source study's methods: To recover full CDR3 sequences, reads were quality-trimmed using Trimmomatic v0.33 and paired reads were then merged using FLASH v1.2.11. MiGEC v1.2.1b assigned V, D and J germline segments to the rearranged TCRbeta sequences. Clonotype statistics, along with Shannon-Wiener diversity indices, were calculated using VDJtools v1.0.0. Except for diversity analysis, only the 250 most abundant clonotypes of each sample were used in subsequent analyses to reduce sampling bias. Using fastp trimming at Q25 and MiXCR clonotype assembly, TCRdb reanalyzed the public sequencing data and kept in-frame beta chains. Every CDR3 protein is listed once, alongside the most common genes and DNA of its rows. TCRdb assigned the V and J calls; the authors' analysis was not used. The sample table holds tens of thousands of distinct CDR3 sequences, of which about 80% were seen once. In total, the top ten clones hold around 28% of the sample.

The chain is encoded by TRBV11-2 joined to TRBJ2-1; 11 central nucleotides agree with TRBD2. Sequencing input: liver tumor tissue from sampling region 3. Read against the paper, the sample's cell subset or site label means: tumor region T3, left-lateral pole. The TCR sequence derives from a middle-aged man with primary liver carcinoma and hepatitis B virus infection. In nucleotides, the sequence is TGTGCCAGCAACTTCCAACTAGCGGGAGATTTCAATGAGCAGTTCTTC. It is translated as CASNFQLAGDFNEQFF.